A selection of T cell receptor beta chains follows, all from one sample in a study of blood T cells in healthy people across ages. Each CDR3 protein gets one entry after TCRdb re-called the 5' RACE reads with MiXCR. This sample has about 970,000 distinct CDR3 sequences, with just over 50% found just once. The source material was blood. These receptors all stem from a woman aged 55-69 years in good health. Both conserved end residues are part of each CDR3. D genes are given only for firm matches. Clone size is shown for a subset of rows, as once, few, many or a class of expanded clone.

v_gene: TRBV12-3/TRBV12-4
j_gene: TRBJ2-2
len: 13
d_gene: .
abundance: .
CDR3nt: TGTGCCAGCAGTTTAGCGCTCTCCGGGGAGCTGTTTTTT
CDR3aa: CASSLALSGELFF

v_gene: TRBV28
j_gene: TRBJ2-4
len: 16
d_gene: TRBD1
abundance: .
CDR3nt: TGTGCCAGCAGCTTGCCGGGACAGGGGGTTAAAAACATTCAGTACTTC
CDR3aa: CASSLPGQGVKNIQYF

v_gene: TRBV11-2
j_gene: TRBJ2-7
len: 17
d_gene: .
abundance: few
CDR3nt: TGTGCCAGCAGCTCGAGTTGGTTTGGCCCCTTCGACTACGAGCAGTACTTC
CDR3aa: CASSSSWFGPFDYEQYF

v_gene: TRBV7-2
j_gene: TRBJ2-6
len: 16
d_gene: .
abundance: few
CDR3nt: TGTGCCAGCAGCTTCACGGGGGCGAGCGGGGCCAACGTCCTGACTTTC
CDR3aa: CASSFTGASGANVLTF

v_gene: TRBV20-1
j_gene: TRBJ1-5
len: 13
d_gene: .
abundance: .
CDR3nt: TGCAGTGCTAGAGGGACGACTTCACAGCCCCAGCATTTT
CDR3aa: CSARGTTSQPQHF

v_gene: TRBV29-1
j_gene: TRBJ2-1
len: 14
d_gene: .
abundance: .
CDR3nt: TGCAGCGTTGATACAGGGTTTGGCTACAATGAGCAGTTCTTC
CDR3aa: CSVDTGFGYNEQFF

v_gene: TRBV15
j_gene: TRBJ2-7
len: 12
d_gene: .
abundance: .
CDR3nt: TGTGCCACCAGCTCAATTTACTACGAGCAGTACTTC
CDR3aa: CATSSIYYEQYF

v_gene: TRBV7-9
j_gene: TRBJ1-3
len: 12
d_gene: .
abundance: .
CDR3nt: TGTGCCAGCAGCTGGGGGGCGGACACCATATATTTT
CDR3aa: CASSWGADTIYF

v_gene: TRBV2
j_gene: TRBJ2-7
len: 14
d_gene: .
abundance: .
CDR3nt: TGTGCCAGCAGTGAAGCGGCCGGTTTTTACGAGCAGTACTTC
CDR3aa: CASSEAAGFYEQYF

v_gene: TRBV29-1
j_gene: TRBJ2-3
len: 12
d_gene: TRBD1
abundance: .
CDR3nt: TGCAGCGTAGGACAGGGCTCAGATACGCAGTATTTT
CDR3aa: CSVGQGSDTQYF

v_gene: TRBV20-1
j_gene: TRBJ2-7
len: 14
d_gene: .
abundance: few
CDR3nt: TGCAGTGCTAGACTACTTAGGGGAGCCTACGAGCAGTACTTC
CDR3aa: CSARLLRGAYEQYF

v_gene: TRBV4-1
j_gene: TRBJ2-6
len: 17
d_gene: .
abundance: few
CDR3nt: TGCGCCAGCAGCCAAGGAAAGACTGTCTTTGGGGCCAACGTCCTGACTTTC
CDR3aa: CASSQGKTVFGANVLTF

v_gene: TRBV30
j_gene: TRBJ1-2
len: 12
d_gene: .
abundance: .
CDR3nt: TGTGCCTGGAGTGTACAGCATTATGGCTACACCTTC
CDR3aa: CAWSVQHYGYTF

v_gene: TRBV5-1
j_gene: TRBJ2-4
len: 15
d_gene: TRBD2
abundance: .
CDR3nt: TGCGCCAGCCAGAAGGCGGGAGGGCCGTACGAGGAGCAGTACTTC
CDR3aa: CASQKAGGPYEEQYF

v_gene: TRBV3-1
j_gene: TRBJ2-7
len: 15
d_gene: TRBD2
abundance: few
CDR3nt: TGTGCCAGCAGCCAAGTAAGCGGGAGTTTCTACGAGCAGTACTTC
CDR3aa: CASSQVSGSFYEQYF

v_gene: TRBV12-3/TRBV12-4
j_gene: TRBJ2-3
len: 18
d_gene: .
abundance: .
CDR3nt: TGTGCCAGCAGTTTTTTACTCGGGAGCAGTACTAGCACAGATACGCAGTATTTT
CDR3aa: CASSFLLGSSTSTDTQYF

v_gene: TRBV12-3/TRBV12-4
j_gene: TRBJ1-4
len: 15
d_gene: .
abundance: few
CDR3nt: TGTGCCAGCAGTTCTCGGGGGAGTCCTAATGAAAAACTGTTTTTT
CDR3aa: CASSSRGSPNEKLFF

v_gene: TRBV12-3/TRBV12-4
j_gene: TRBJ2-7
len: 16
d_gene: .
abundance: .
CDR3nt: TGTGCCAGCAGTTTAGCGGCTAAGATCAAATCCTACGGGCAGTACTTC
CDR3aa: CASSLAAKIKSYGQYF

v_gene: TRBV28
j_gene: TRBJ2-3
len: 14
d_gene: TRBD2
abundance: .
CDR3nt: TGTGCCAGCAGTTCTCCGGGAGGGGCAGATACGCAGTATTTT
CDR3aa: CASSSPGGADTQYF

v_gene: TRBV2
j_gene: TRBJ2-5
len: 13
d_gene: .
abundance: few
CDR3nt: TGTGCCAGCAGTGAAGGCAGGTTCGAGACCCAGTACTTC
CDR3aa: CASSEGRFETQYF

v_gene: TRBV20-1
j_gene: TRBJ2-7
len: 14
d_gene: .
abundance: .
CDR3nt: TGCAGTGCTAGGGACGGACGGGGGAGCTACGAGCAGTACTTC
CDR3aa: CSARDGRGSYEQYF

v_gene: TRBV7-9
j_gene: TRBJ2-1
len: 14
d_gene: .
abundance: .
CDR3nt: TGTGCCAGCAGCCTGGAGGGTATAGGCAATGAGCAGTTCTTC
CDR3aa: CASSLEGIGNEQFF

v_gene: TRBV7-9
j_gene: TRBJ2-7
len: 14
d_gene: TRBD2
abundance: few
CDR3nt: TGTGCCAGCAGCCCGGGAGGGTACAACTACGAGCAGTACTTC
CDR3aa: CASSPGGYNYEQYF

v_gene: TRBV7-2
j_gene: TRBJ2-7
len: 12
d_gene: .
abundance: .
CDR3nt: TGTGCCAGCACAGGAATTTACAATGAGCAGTACTTC
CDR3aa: CASTGIYNEQYF

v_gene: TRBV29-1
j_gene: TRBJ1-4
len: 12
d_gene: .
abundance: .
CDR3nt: TGCAGCGCATCGGGGATTAAGGAAAAACTGTTTTTT
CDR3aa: CSASGIKEKLFF

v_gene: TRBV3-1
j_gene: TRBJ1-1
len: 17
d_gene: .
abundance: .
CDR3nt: TGTGCCAGCAGCCTCCAGTCCCCAGGGTGGGTGAACACTGAAGCTTTCTTT
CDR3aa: CASSLQSPGWVNTEAFF

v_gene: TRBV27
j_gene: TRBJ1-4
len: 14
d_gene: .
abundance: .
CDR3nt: TGTGCCAGCAGCTCGGCACTGGCTAATGAAAAACTGTTTTTT
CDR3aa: CASSSALANEKLFF

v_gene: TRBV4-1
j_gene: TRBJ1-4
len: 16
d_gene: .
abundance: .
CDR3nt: TGCGCCAGCCGGGACACCCTTATTGCAACTAATGAAAAACTGTTTTTT
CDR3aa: CASRDTLIATNEKLFF